This T cell receptor beta chain was recorded in a study of monozygotic twins with inflammatory bowel disease. Whole-study findings and limits: Among twins, concordant and discordant pairs did not differ in repertoire similarity, possibly from limited power.

Template switching added UMIs carrying a 6-nucleotide sample barcode. Nested amplification of TCRalpha and TCRbeta cDNA involved two PCRs of roughly 17 and 9 cycles. TCRdb reworked the 5' RACE reads into one entry per CDR3 protein, no DNA. The sample has around 410,000 distinct CDR3 sequences. As for this clonotype: As yet, its antigen is unknown.

The sample consisted of blood. The receptor was derived from a human donor with ulcerative colitis or Crohn's disease, or a healthy co-twin of an affected twin (not recorded which).

The CDR3 loop is CASSLSVGQNNQPQHF. V gene TRBV12-3 or TRBV12-4 combines with J gene TRBJ1-5. The CDR3 consists of 16 residues.